What follows describes a single T cell receptor (beta chain). The data were obtained in a study of blood T cell repertoires in COVID-19. Study at large: The study drew acute and convalescent COVID-19 samples from the United States, Italy and Spain. Sample material is recorded as cDNA or gDNA derived from T cells, B-cell-depleted T cells, or PBMCs.

Clones were sequenced by immunoSEQ multiplex PCR, and TCRdb holds only the in-frame ones, with some missing. The sample records approximately 200,000 clones, around 89% being singletons. CDR3 length: 15 amino acids. V was trimmed by 0 bases and J by 0 bases, leaving 6 bases between them. Sequences were obtained from peripheral blood. The TCR originated in a man between 25 and 39 years old with COVID-19, enrolled during active disease. This chain uses TRBV23-1 with TRBJ1-5, with unresolved D. TRBV23-1 is treated as an ORF (open reading frame) with a function not yet certain. The chain's CDR3 is CASSQSSGSNQPQHF. The CDR3 region has the DNA TGCGCCAGCAGTCAATCGTCGGGTAGCAATCAGCCCCAGCATTTT.